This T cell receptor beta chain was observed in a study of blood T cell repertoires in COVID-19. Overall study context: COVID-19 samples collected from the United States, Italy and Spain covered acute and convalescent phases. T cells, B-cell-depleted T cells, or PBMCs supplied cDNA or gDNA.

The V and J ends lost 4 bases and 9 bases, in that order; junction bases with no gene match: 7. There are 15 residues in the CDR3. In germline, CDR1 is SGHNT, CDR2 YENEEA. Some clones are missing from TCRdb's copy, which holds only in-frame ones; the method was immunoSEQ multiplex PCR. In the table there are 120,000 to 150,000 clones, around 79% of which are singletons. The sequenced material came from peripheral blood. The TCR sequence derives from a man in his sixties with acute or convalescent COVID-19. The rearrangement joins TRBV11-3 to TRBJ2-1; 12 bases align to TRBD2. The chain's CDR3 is CASSSRLAGDGEQFF. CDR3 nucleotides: TGTGCCAGCAGCTCCAGACTAGCGGGAGACGGTGAGCAGTTCTTC.